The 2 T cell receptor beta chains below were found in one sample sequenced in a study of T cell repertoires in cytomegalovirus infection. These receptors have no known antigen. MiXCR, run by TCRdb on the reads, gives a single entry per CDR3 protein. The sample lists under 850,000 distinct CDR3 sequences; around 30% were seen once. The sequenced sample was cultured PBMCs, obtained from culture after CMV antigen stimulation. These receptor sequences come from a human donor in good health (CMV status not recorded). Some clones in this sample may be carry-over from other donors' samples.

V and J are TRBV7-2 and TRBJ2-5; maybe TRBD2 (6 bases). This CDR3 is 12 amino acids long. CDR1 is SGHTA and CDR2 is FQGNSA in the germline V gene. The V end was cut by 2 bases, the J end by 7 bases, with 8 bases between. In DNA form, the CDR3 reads TGTGCCAGCAGCTTACATAGCGGGACCCAGTACTTC. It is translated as CASSLHSGTQYF.

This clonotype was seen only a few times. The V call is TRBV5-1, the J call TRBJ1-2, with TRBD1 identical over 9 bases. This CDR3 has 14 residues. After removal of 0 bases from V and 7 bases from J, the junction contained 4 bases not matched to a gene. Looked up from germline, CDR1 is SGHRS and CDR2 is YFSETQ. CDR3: CASSLEGTGLGYTF. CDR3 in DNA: TGCGCCAGCAGCTTGGAAGGGACAGGGCTTGGCTACACCTTC.